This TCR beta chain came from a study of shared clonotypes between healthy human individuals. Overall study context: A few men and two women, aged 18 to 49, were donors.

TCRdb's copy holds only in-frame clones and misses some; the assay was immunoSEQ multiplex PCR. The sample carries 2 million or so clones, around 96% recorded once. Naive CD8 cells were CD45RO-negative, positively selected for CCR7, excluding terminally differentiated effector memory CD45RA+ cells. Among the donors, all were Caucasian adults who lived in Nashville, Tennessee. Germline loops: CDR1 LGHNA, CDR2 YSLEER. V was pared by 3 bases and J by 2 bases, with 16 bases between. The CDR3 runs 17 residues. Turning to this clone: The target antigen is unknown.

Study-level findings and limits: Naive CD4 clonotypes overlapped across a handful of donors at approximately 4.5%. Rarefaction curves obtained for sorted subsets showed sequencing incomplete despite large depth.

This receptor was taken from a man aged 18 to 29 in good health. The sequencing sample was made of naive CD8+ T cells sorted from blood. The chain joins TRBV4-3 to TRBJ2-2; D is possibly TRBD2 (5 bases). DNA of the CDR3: TGCGCCAGCAGCCACCCTCCAGCGGACCCAAACACCGGGGAGCTGTTTTTT. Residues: CASSHPPADPNTGELFF.